The sequence of this TCR beta chain was determined in a study of CD8+CD57+ T cells in acquired aplastic anemia. Overall study context: DNA recovered from sorted CD4+ and CD8+ cells had a mean of around 3.2 ug. Approximately 11 million reads were obtained on average for healthy donor CD4+ cells.

Study results and limitations: Patients and controls shared 25 to 35 CD8+ CDR3 sequences, highly expressed in patients.

This clonotype was seen only once. Its target is unknown. Investigators profiled TCR beta VDJ and CDR3 from genomic DNA template. TCRdb fed the reads into MiXCR, producing one record per CDR3 protein. The table lists under 150,000 distinct CDR3 sequences, 35% to 50% of them singletons, with less than 8.5% in the top ten. The J segment lost 5 bases and the V segment lost 2 bases, leaving 1 base of the junction unmatched. The CDR3 length is 13 residues. Per germline, CDR1 SGHTA and CDR2 FQGTGA. The chain couples TRBV7-3 to TRBJ2-5, with 8 nucleotides matching TRBD1. This sequence was found in a human donor in good health, serving as a control. Sequencing input: sorted CD4+, CD8+, or CD8+CD57+ T cells (not recorded which) from PBMCs. The CDR3 DNA reads as TGTGCCAGCAGCTTAGGGGACAGGGAGACCCAGTACTTC. This encodes CASSLGDRETQYF.